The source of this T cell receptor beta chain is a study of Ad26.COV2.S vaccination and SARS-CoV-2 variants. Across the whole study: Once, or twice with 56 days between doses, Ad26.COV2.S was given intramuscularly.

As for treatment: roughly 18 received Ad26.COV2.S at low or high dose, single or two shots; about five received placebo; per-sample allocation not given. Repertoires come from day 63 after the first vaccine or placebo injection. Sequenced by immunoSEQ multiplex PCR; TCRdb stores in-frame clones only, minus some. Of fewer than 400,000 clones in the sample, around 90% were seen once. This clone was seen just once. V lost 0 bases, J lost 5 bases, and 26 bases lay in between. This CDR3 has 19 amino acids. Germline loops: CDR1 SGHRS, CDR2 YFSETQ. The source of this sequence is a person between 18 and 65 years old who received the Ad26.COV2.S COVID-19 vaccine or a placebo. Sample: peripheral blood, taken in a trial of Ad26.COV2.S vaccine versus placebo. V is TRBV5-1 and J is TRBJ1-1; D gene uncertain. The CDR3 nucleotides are TGCGCCAGCAGCTTGGTAGTCTGGCGCGGGTCCAACCGGAGAACTGAAGCTTTCTTT. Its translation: CASSLVVWRGSNRRTEAFF.